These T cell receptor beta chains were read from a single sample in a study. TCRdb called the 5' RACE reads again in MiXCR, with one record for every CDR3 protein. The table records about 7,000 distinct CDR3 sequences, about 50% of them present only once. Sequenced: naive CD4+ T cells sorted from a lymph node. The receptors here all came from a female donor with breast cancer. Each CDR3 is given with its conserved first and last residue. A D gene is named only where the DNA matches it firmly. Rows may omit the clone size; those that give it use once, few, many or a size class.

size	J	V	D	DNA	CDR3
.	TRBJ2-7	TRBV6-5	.	TGTGCCAGCAGTTACTCGCGCTCATACGAGCAGTACTTC	CASSYSRSYEQYF
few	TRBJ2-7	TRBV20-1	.	TGCAGTGCTAGAGATTCCCAGACGGGAACCTACGAGCAGTACTTC	CSARDSQTGTYEQYF
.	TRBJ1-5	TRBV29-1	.	TGCAGCGATGGAAAATGCTCAGGATATAGCAATCAGCCCCAGCATTTT	CSDGKCSGYSNQPQHF
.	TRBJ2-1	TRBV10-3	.	TGTGCCATCACCAAAGATGAGGGTAACCCCACCTACAATGAGCAGTTCTTC	CAITKDEGNPTYNEQFF
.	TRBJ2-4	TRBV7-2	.	TGTGCCAGCAGACCCACCCGGCCTGGCGTTCAGTACTTC	CASRPTRPGVQYF
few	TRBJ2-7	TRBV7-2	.	TGTGCCAGCAGCTTTGAGGACGGGGGATACGAGCAGTACTTC	CASSFEDGGYEQYF
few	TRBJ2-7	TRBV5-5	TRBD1	TGTGCCAGCAGCTCCCGACAGGGTATGACCTACGAGCAGTACTTC	CASSSRQGMTYEQYF
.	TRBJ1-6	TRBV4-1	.	TGCGCCAGCAGCCAAGAGCGGCAGACTAATTCACCCCTCCACTTT	CASSQERQTNSPLHF
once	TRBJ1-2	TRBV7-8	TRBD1	TGTGCCAGCGGCTTCGACAGGGGGCTGGACGGTGGCTACACCTTC	CASGFDRGLDGGYTF
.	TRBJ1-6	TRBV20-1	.	TGCAGTGCTTCTAGGACAGATAATTCACCCCTCCACTTT	CSASRTDNSPLHF
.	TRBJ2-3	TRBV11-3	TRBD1	TGTGCCAGCAGCTTGGGTAGACAGGGGGCTTCAGACACGCAGTATTTT	CASSLGRQGASDTQYF